What follows are 26 T cell receptor beta chains derived from one specimen sequenced in a study of T cells after yellow fever vaccination. TCRdb used MiXCR to reprocess the 5' RACE reads, holding one entry per CDR3 protein. The sample carries some 260,000 distinct CDR3 sequences, around 4.9% recorded once. The sequencing used CD4+ T cells sorted from PBMCs, collected on the day of the yellow fever booster vaccination. The receptors derive from a man between 18 and 29 years old who received the YFV17D yellow fever vaccine.

This clonotype was counted only a few times. The chain uses TRBV20-1 and TRBJ1-2; 9 bases line up with TRBD1. This CDR3 contains 12 residues. Per germline, CDR1 DFQATT and CDR2 SNEGSKA (reference sequence). With V trimmed by 3 bases and J by 7 bases, 3 bases remained unmatched. DNA of the CDR3: TGCAGTGCTAGTACAGGGGGCAGTGGCTACACCTTC. It specifies CSASTGGSGYTF.

This clonotype occurred many times. V and J are TRBV20-1 and TRBJ2-3, with D unclear. This CDR3 region has 12 residues. Looked up from germline, CDR1 is DFQATT and CDR2 is SNEGSKA (reference sequence). Trimming left V 6 bases short and J 2 bases short, with 9 bases between. The CDR3 loop reads CSASPSTDTQYF. The CDR3 DNA reads as TGCAGTGCCTCCCCCTCCACAGATACGCAGTATTTT.

The table lists this clonotype with a few counts. This chain joins TRBV28 and TRBJ1-1; D gene ambiguous. With 0 bases removed from V and 1 base from J, the gap between germline ends came to 6 bases. Germline loops: CDR1 MDHEN, CDR2 SYDVKM. CDR3 size: 14 residues. The CDR3 DNA follows: TGTGCCAGCAGTTTATGGCTCAAGAACACTGAAGCTTTCTTT. Translation: CASSLWLKNTEAFF.

The J gene is TRBJ2-2, the V gene TRBV25-1; the match to TRBD2 covers 12 bases. This CDR3 contains 15 residues. The ends lost 9 bases at V and 4 bases at J; junction bases unmatched: 6. Germline CDR1 and CDR2: MGHDK and SYGVNS. This CDR3 is CASRTSGAPTGELFF. In DNA, the CDR3 is TGTGCCAGTCGGACTAGCGGGGCTCCCACCGGGGAGCTGTTTTTT.

The chain uses TRBV27 and TRBJ2-7; 10 bases map to TRBD1. CDR1 is MNHEY, CDR2 SMNVEV, per germline (reference sequence). The length of the CDR3 is 17 residues. Trimming removed 6 bases from V and 3 bases from J; junction bases left unmatched: 14. The CDR3 DNA reads as TGTGCCAGCAGCCGCCAACCCAGCGGGACAGGGGTCTACGAGCAGTACTTC. Residues: CASSRQPSGTGVYEQYF.

This clonotype showed up many times. The V gene is TRBV5-1, the J gene TRBJ1-6; D is ambiguous. Deletions cut 0 bases from V and 7 bases from J, with 11 bases between. Germline V gives CDR1 SGHRS, CDR2 YFSETQ. This CDR3 contains 15 residues. The CDR3 bases are TGCGCCAGCAGCTTGGGAGGGATACGGAATTCACCCCTCCACTTT. Protein product: CASSLGGIRNSPLHF.

This clonotype was seen at least ten times. The chain links TRBV7-8 to TRBJ2-2; no reliable D call. The CDR3 spans 16 residues. V lost 2 bases, J lost 2 bases, and 12 bases lay in between. Germline CDR1 SGHVS, CDR2 FQNEAQ. CDR3 residues: CASSLKRVSNTGELFF. The CDR3, as DNA: TGTGCCAGCAGCTTAAAAAGGGTCTCAAACACCGGGGAGCTGTTTTTT.

Only a few counts were recorded for this clonotype. The chain couples TRBV5-1 to TRBJ2-5; a possible D gene is TRBD1 (6 bases). The V end was cut by 3 bases, the J end by 0 bases, with 21 bases between. This CDR3 comprises 18 residues. The germline gives CDR1 SGHRS, CDR2 YFSETQ. The CDR3 sequence is CASSSIYPRGLDQETQYF. Written as DNA, the CDR3 is TGCGCCAGCAGCTCAATATACCCGAGGGGGTTAGACCAAGAGACCCAGTACTTC.

Ten or more counts support this clonotype. One junction end disagrees with the germline gene, perhaps due to a read error. The chain combines TRBV2 with TRBJ2-3; TRBD2 might be the D (5 bases). The length of the CDR3 is 13 residues. Germline V lookup: CDR1 SNHLY, CDR2 FYNNEI. Written as DNA, the CDR3 is TGCACCCGCCAAGCGGAACTTACAGATACGCAGTATTTT. Translation: CTRQAELTDTQYF. Variable domain in full (rest from reference TRBV2 and TRBJ2-3): EPEVTQTPSHQVTQMGQEVILRCVPISNHLYFYWYRQILGQKVEFLVSFYNNEISEKSEIFDDQFSVERPDGSNFTLKIRSTKLEDSAMYFCTRQAELTDTQYFGPGTRLTVL.

This clonotype turned up a few times. The rearrangement joins TRBV25-1 to TRBJ2-6; 8 nucleotides align to TRBD1. J gave up 1 base and V 2 bases, and 10 bases lay outside the gene matches. The germline V gene has CDR1 MGHDK and CDR2 SYGVNS. The CDR3 sequence is 19 residues long. CDR3 loop: CASSELGQGTRSGANVLTF. The CDR3 region has the DNA TGTGCCAGCAGTGAACTTGGACAGGGAACCCGGTCTGGGGCCAACGTCCTGACTTTC. The variable domain in full, with the rest retrieved from reference TRBV25-1 and TRBJ2-6, is EADIYQTPRYLVIGTGKKITLECSQTMGHDKMYWYQQDPGMELHLIHYSYGVNSTEKGDLSSESTVSRIRTEHFPLTLESARPSHTSQYLCASSELGQGTRSGANVLTFGAGSRLTVL.

V and J are TRBV27 and TRBJ1-5; no firm D call. Trimming stripped 2 bases from V and 7 bases from J, with 9 bases between. CDR1 and CDR2 from the germline V gene are MNHEY and SMNVEV (reference sequence). CDR3 size: 13 residues. The CDR3 DNA reads TGTGCCAGCAGTTTAAGGCCGGGGCAGCCCCAGCATTTT. It encodes CASSLRPGQPQHF.

This clonotype was observed a few times. The V gene is TRBV25-1, the J gene TRBJ1-4; D uncertain. V was shortened by 4 bases and J by 7 bases, with 16 bases between the two germline ends. This CDR3 spans 15 amino acids. CDR1 is MGHDK and CDR2 is SYGVNS in the germline V gene. The CDR3 coding sequence is TGTGCCAGCAGTGCGAGCCTGATCCGGGGTGAAAAACTGTTTTTT. Its translation is CASSASLIRGEKLFF.

The chain joins TRBV20-1 to TRBJ1-4; 10 nucleotides match TRBD1. The V gene's germline CDR1 is DFQATT and CDR2 SNEGSKA (reference sequence). V shed 6 bases, J shed 10 bases, and the junction held 8 bases outside the gene matches. The CDR3 runs 13 residues. The CDR3, as DNA: TGCAGTGCGGAGGGACAGGGGTATGGAAAACTGTTTTTT. Amino acids: CSAEGQGYGKLFF.

This clonotype was observed at least ten times. The V gene is TRBV9, the J gene TRBJ2-5; D may be TRBD2 (6 bases). CDR1 is SGDLS and CDR2 is YYNGEE in the germline V gene. V lost 3 bases and J lost 5, with 17 bases in between. CDR3 length equals 15 residues. The CDR3 bases are TGTGCCAGCAGCGCCGGTCGGGCTAGCGATGAGACCCAGTACTTC. It is translated as CASSAGRASDETQYF.

As regards this clonotype: Compared with germline, one end of the junction differs, possibly owing to a read error. This chain links TRBV30 with TRBJ2-3; 12 bases map to TRBD2. CDR1 is GTSNPN, CDR2 SVGIG, per germline (reference sequence). The CDR3 is made up of 11 amino acids. CDR3 sequence: CAWTRGLAGRF. Written as DNA, the CDR3 is TGTGCCTGGACGAGGGGACTAGCGGGCCGTTTT.

V gene TRBV7-2 combines with J gene TRBJ1-1; D unresolved. The CDR3 runs 11 residues. Germline V gene sequence: CDR1 SGHTA, CDR2 FQGNSA. With 5 bases removed from V and 6 bases from J, the gap between germline ends came to 7 bases. This CDR3 is CASSAFSEAFF. The CDR3 coding sequence is TGTGCCAGCAGCGCCTTCTCTGAAGCTTTCTTT.

This clonotype was detected ten times or more. The J gene is TRBJ2-5, the V gene TRBV4-3; D is undetermined. CDR1 is LGHNA, CDR2 YSLEER, per germline. The V end lost 2 bases, the J end lost 5 bases, and 15 bases lay between the germline ends. The CDR3 length is 15 residues. CDR3 amino acids: CASSQNPGYGETQYF. CDR3 coding DNA: TGCGCCAGCAGCCAAAACCCGGGTTACGGGGAGACCCAGTACTTC.

The chain links TRBV5-4 to TRBJ2-4; weak D call: TRBD2 (6 bases). This CDR3 is 12 amino acids long. The ends were cut back, 5 bases at V and 10 bases at J, with 13 bases in the middle. CDR1 and CDR2 from the germline V gene are SGHNT and YYREEE (reference sequence). The CDR3 loop is CASSGGSGIQYF. For the CDR3, the DNA is TGTGCCAGCAGTGGGGGGTCAGGAATTCAGTACTTC.

This clonotype has only a few counts. The chain carries TRBV6-2 or TRBV6-3 and TRBJ1-4; D call uncertain. The V gene's germline CDR1 is MNHEY and CDR2 SVGEGT. Trimming took 1 base from V and 6 from J, leaving 6 bases between them. This CDR3 has 13 amino acids. In DNA form, the CDR3 reads TGTGCCAGCAGTTACTACGGGGATGAAAAACTGTTTTTT. Translation gives CASSYYGDEKLFF.

CDR3 region: CASSYRGGDEQYF. CDR3 sequence (DNA): TGTGCCAGCAGCTACAGGGGAGGCGACGAGCAGTACTTC. The rearrangement links TRBV7-9 to TRBJ2-7, with a weak D call TRBD1 (7 bases). V lost 4 bases to trimming and J lost 5 bases, with 12 bases between them. The CDR3 runs to 13 residues. Germline lookup yields CDR1 SEHNR and CDR2 FQNEAQ (reference sequence).

The chain employs TRBV20-1 and TRBJ2-3; D may match TRBD1 or TRBD2 (5 bases each). The CDR3 sequence is 16 residues long. Germline V lookup: CDR1 DFQATT, CDR2 SNEGSKA (reference sequence). The V and J ends lost 2 bases and 3 bases respectively, with 18 bases between them. In DNA form, the CDR3 reads TGCAGTGCTAGATCCTCCCAGAGGGGATTGACAGATACGCAGTATTTT. This encodes CSARSSQRGLTDTQYF.

There are many counts of this clonotype. V is TRBV12-3 or TRBV12-4 and J is TRBJ1-1; maybe TRBD1 (5 bases). V was cut by 3 bases and J by 2 bases, with 13 bases left in between. CDR3 length: 15 amino acids. This CDR3 is CASSFGGTVNTEAFF. The DNA for the CDR3 is TGTGCCAGCAGTTTTGGTGGGACGGTAAACACTGAAGCTTTCTTT.

The chain has TRBV5-1 and TRBJ1-3; D may be TRBD1 (6 bases). This CDR3 spans 17 amino acids. The germline V gene encodes CDR1 SGHRS and CDR2 YFSETQ. V gave up 3 bases and J gave up 2 bases, with 18 bases separating them. CDR3 region: CASSSRGGNGPGNTIYF. For the CDR3, the DNA is TGCGCCAGCAGCTCCCGAGGGGGAAACGGCCCTGGAAACACCATATATTTT.

The rearrangement links TRBV7-8 to TRBJ2-1; D gene uncertain. This CDR3 spans 16 amino acids. Trimming stripped 2 bases from V and 0 bases from J, with 11 bases between. Germline CDR1 reads SGHVS; CDR2 reads FQNEAQ. CDR3 in DNA: TGTGCCAGCAGCTTAATAAGACCCAGCTCCTACAATGAGCAGTTCTTC. Protein product: CASSLIRPSSYNEQFF. Full variable domain (remainder filled in from reference TRBV7-8 and TRBJ2-1): GAGVSQSPRYKVAKRGQDVALRCDPISGHVSLFWYQQALGQGPEFLTYFQNEAQLDKSGLPSDRFFAERPEGSVSTLKIQRTQQEDSAVYLCASSLIRPSSYNEQFFGPGTRLTVL.

The chain is built from TRBV7-2 and TRBJ1-2; TRBD1 aligns across 8 bases. This CDR3 has 16 amino acids. CDR1 is SGHTA, CDR2 FQGNSA, per germline. Trimming took 1 base from V and 3 from J; bases not matched to a gene: 7. The CDR3 DNA reads as TGTGCCAGCAGCTTAGTCGCCTCAGGGGGCGACTATGGCTACACCTTC. This sequence encodes CASSLVASGGDYGYTF.

The V gene is TRBV6-1, the J gene TRBJ2-3; 10 bases are shared with TRBD1. V shed 6 bases and J 3 bases; nucleotides not matched to a gene: 6. CDR1 is MNHNS, CDR2 SASEGT, per germline. The CDR3 consists of 15 residues. DNA for the CDR3: TGTGCCAGCAGAGAGACAGGGGGCGCGACAGATACGCAGTATTTT. This gives the protein CASRETGGATDTQYF.